The next 3 T cell receptor beta chains were all read from a single sample in a study of cytomegalovirus exposure and HLA in healthy donors. PCR employed 60 Vbeta and 13 Jbeta primers. The method was immunoSEQ multiplex PCR; TCRdb's version includes in-frame clones alone and lacks a portion of them. The sample consists of around 150,000 clones, approximately 80% of them appearing once. The sequencing input was PBMCs. All receptors come from a middle-aged woman in good health and CMV-seronegative.

The V gene is TRBV5-1, the J gene TRBJ1-3, with D possibly being TRBD1 (6 bases). The CDR3 totals 14 residues. V shed 2 bases and J shed 1 base, with 7 bases lying between them. The germline V gene encodes CDR1 SGHRS and CDR2 YFSETQ. CDR3 nucleotide sequence: TGCGCCAGCAGCTTCACAGGGTCTGGAAACACCATATATTTT. Protein: CASSFTGSGNTIYF.

The chain recombines TRBV5-8 with TRBJ1-5; 8 bases are a match to TRBD1. Trimming took 4 bases from V and 4 from J; bases not matched to a gene: 10. CDR1 and CDR2 from the germline V gene are SGHTS and YDEGEE. The CDR3 has 16 amino acids. CDR3 DNA: TGTGCCAGCAGCCCCCGGACAGGGCGAAGTAATCAGCCCCAGCATTTT. Amino acid sequence: CASSPRTGRSNQPQHF.

This chain uses TRBV19 with TRBJ2-7; perhaps TRBD1 as D (5 bases). The length of the CDR3 is 14 residues. Trimming left V 1 base short and J 3 bases short, with 10 bases between. Per germline, CDR1 LNHDA and CDR2 SQIVND (reference sequence). The CDR3 protein is CASSIADSLYEQYF. CDR3 coding DNA: TGTGCCAGTAGTATAGCAGACAGTCTCTACGAGCAGTACTTC.